This T cell receptor beta chain was sequenced for a study of blood T cells in healthy people across ages. A J-beta primer mix and a sample-barcoded 5' primer were used in a second PCR of about 7 to 12 cycles. Unique molecular identifiers of 12 random nucleotides labeled each cDNA. The study obtained at least 3 million CDR3-containing paired-end reads from every sample. TCRdb reprocessed the 5' RACE reads with MiXCR, giving one entry per CDR3 protein. Seen here are about 680,000 distinct CDR3 sequences, around 49% observed once, and the top ten hold 25% to 35%. V was shortened by 8 bases and J by 3 bases, with 11 bases between the two germline ends. From germline, CDR1 is SEHNR and CDR2 FQNEAQ (reference sequence). This CDR3 contains 14 residues. This clonotype appeared a single time. Its target is not known. Study-wide points: In the absence of known donor CMV status, changes in expanded clonotypes were possibly confounded. Since the PBMCs were unsorted, naive and antigen-experienced cells could not be conclusively compared.

The receptor's source is a woman in her sixties or seventies in good health. This chain connects TRBV7-9 to TRBJ2-6; the D is unclear. Sequencing input: blood. The CDR3: CASSLVVGANVLTF. DNA of the CDR3: TGTGCCAGCTCCTTAGTCGTTGGGGCCAACGTCCTGACTTTC.